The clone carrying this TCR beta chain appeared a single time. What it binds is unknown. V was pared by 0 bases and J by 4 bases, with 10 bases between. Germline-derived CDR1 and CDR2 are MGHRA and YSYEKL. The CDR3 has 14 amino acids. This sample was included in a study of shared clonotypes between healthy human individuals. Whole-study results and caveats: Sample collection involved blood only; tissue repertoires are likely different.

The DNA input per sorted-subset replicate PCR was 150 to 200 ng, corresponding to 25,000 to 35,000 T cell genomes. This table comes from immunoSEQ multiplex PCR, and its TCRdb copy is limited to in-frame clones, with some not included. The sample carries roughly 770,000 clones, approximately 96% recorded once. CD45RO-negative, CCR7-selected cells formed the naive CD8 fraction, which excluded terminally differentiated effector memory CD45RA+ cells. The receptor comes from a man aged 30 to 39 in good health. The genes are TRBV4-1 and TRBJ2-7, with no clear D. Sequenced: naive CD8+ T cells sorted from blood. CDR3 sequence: CASSQDLGGYEQYF. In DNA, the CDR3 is TGCGCCAGCAGCCAAGATTTGGGTGGTTACGAGCAGTACTTC.